One sample yielded the 22 T cell receptor beta chains listed below, sequenced in a study of control samples from healthy donors and cancer patients. The protocol was immunoSEQ multiplex PCR, while the TCRdb copy is restricted to in-frame clones and leaves out a portion. The sample lists around 96,000 clones; more than 80% were seen once. The sample taken for sequencing was blood. The receptors stem from a man aged 18 to 30 in good health.

The chain joins TRBV2 to TRBJ1-1, with 12 bases lining up with TRBD1. The CDR3 runs 14 residues. V lost 7 bases and J lost 5; bases outside the gene matches: 5. Per the germline V gene, CDR1 is SNHLY and CDR2 is FYNNEI. The CDR3, as DNA: TGTGCCAGCATGCGGGACAGGGGGCGAACTGAAGCTTTCTTT. Protein: CASMRDRGRTEAFF.

This chain joins TRBV7-2 and TRBJ2-2; possibly TRBD2 for D (5 bases). The germline V and J ends were trimmed by 0 bases and 6 bases, with 8 bases remaining between them. The germline gives CDR1 SGHTA, CDR2 FQGNSA. There are 14 residues in the CDR3. CDR3 sequence: CASSLAGGSGELFF. CDR3 coding DNA: TGTGCCAGCAGCTTAGCGGGCGGGTCCGGGGAGCTGTTTTTT.

The chain employs TRBV4-1 and TRBJ2-2; D gene unclear. Germline CDR1 reads MGHRA; CDR2 reads YSYEKL. V lost 2 bases and J 7 bases, leaving 14 bases between the germline ends. The CDR3 loop spans 15 amino acids. Written as DNA, the CDR3 is TGCGCCAGCAGCCAATTTCGCTCTAGTGGCGGGGAGCTGTTTTTT. Translation gives CASSQFRSSGGELFF.

The V call is TRBV5-1, the J call TRBJ2-7; D may be TRBD1 (5 bases). CDR1 is SGHRS and CDR2 is YFSETQ in the germline V gene. The length of the CDR3 is 14 residues. V shed 0 bases and J shed 6 bases, with 13 bases lying between them. CDR3 nucleotide sequence: TGCGCCAGCAGCTTGGGGTTAGCAGGGTCCGAGCAGTACTTC. Translation: CASSLGLAGSEQYF.

This clone was detected once. The gene calls are TRBV6-5 and TRBJ1-2; D perhaps matches TRBD1 (5 bases). Germline V gene lookup returns CDR1 MNHEY and CDR2 SVGAGI. V shed 9 bases and J shed 3 bases, with 8 bases lying between them. This CDR3 comprises 11 residues. The CDR3 sequence: CASGGDYGYTF. The CDR3 bases are TGTGCCAGTGGGGGTGACTATGGCTACACCTTC.

Worth noting for this clone: Other DNA sequences in this specimen translate into the identical CDR3. This chain links TRBV24-1 with TRBJ2-2; D remains unclear. This CDR3 spans 13 amino acids. Looked up from germline, CDR1 is KGHDR and CDR2 is SFDVKD. V lost 1 base, J lost 6 bases, and 5 bases lay in between. As DNA, the CDR3 is TGTGCCACCAGTGATTTCGTTTCCGGGGAGCTGTTTTTT. Amino acids: CATSDFVSGELFF.

The DNA of the CDR3 is TGTGCCAGCAGCTTAGTAGGAAGAGGGCGCAATCAGCCCCAGCATTTT. Protein product: CASSLVGRGRNQPQHF. The V gene is TRBV7-9, the J gene TRBJ1-5; D unclear. V was clipped by 1 base and J by 2 bases, with 12 bases between them. The CDR3 extends over 16 amino acids. From germline, CDR1 is SEHNR and CDR2 FQNEAQ (reference sequence).

CDR3 DNA sequence: TGTGCCAGCGAACGATACAATGAGCAGTTCTTC. Translation gives CASERYNEQFF. V and J are TRBV6-5 and TRBJ2-1; D unresolved. This CDR3 has 11 residues. From germline, CDR1 is MNHEY and CDR2 SVGAGI. V lost 8 bases to trimming and J lost 4 bases, with 6 bases between them.

The chain couples TRBV6-5 to TRBJ2-3; D unresolved. CDR3 length: 15 amino acids. The germline V gene encodes CDR1 MNHEY and CDR2 SVGAGI. V shed 7 bases and J shed 0 bases, with 14 bases lying between them. The CDR3 DNA is TGTGCCAGCAACCTACTACCCACTAGCACAGATACGCAGTATTTT. Translating it yields CASNLLPTSTDTQYF.

The rearrangement uses TRBV7-9 and TRBJ1-1; maybe TRBD1 (5 bases). The CDR3 runs 16 residues. Trimming cost V 8 bases and J 0 bases, with 19 bases left between them. The germline gives CDR1 SEHNR, CDR2 FQNEAQ (reference sequence). CDR3 nucleotide sequence: TGTGCCAGCCAGGACGGGGACGTTACCATGAACACTGAAGCTTTCTTT. This gives the protein CASQDGDVTMNTEAFF.

The chain is built from TRBV2 and TRBJ2-2; D is uncertain. The CDR3 contains 13 residues. The V end was cut by 4 bases, the J end by 6 bases, with 9 bases between. Looked up from germline, CDR1 is SNHLY and CDR2 is FYNNEI. CDR3 sequence: CASSVTVSGELFF. DNA of the CDR3: TGTGCCAGCAGTGTCACGGTATCCGGGGAGCTGTTTTTT. The complete variable domain, with remaining parts taken from reference TRBV2 and TRBJ2-2, reads EPEVTQTPSHQVTQMGQEVILRCVPISNHLYFYWYRQILGQKVEFLVSFYNNEISEKSEIFDDQFSVERPDGSNFTLKIRSTKLEDSAMYFCASSVTVSGELFFGEGSRLTVL.

This clone came up once. The chain employs TRBV2 and TRBJ2-4; D uncertain. This CDR3 spans 19 amino acids. Germline CDR1 is SNHLY and CDR2 is FYNNEI. With 6 bases removed from V and 0 bases from J, the gap between germline ends came to 24 bases. The CDR3 loop reads CASSLTFLKMALAKNIQYF. CDR3 nucleotides: TGTGCCAGCAGCCTCACTTTCCTGAAGATGGCCCTAGCCAAAAACATTCAGTACTTC.

This rearrangement joins TRBV18 to TRBJ2-5; 11 bases are a match to TRBD2. CDR3 length: 16 amino acids. J lost 2 bases, V lost 2 bases, and 4 bases had no gene match. CDR1 KGHSH and CDR2 LQKENI come from the germline V gene. The CDR3 DNA sequence: TGTGCCAGCTCACCAATCAGGACTAGCGGGCAAGAGACCCAGTACTTC. Translating it yields CASSPIRTSGQETQYF.

A single count supports this clone. CDR3 sequence: CASSVDGTAGANSPLHF. The CDR3 DNA reads TGTGCCAGCAGCGTAGACGGGACGGCCGGTGCTAATTCACCCCTCCACTTT. J is TRBJ1-6 and V is TRBV9, with D possibly matching TRBD1 (5 bases). The CDR3 totals 17 residues. Trimming shortened V by 0 bases and J by 6 bases, and 16 bases separated the two germline ends. Germline assignment: CDR1 SGDLS and CDR2 YYNGEE.

V usage is TRBV7-9 and J usage is TRBJ1-1; the match to TRBD1 covers 8 bases. Germline V CDR1 and CDR2: SEHNR, FQNEAQ (reference sequence). Unmatched junction bases numbered 8, after V lost 5 bases and J lost 6 bases. This CDR3 is built from 14 residues. For the CDR3, the DNA is TGTGCCAGCAGCCTGGGGACAGGCTTCTCTGAAGCTTTCTTT. This codes for CASSLGTGFSEAFF. The full variable domain, with the rest looked up from reference TRBV7-9 and TRBJ1-1, is DTGVSQNPRHKITKRGQNVTFRCDPISEHNRLYWYRQTLGQGPEFLTYFQNEAQLEKSRLLSDRFSAERPKGSFSTLEIQRTEQGDSAMYLCASSLGTGFSEAFFGQGTRLTVV.

The CDR3 spells CASSYRRATNEKLFF. The CDR3 nucleotides read TGTGCCAGCAGCTACAGACGGGCAACTAATGAAAAACTGTTTTTT. The rearrangement joins TRBV5-5 to TRBJ1-4; no clear D. The germline gives CDR1 SGHKS, CDR2 YYEKEE (reference sequence). The CDR3 sequence is 15 residues long. Trimming shortened V by 3 bases and J by 0 bases, and 9 bases separated the two germline ends.

The gene calls are TRBV10-3 and TRBJ1-2; D is undetermined. Germline-derived CDR1 and CDR2 are ENHRY and SYGVKD. CDR3 length: 13 amino acids. Between the trimmed V and J ends, which lost 5 bases and 0 bases, there was a span of 7 bases. The CDR3 is CAISPGTNYGYTF. CDR3 coding DNA: TGTGCCATCAGTCCGGGGACTAACTATGGCTACACCTTC.

This chain uses TRBV15 with TRBJ1-1; no definite D call. Germline loops: CDR1 LNHNV, CDR2 YYDKDF (reference sequence). The V and J ends lost 1 base and 3 bases respectively, with 9 bases between them. The CDR3 totals 14 residues. The CDR3 loop reads CATSRGTDYTEAFF. As DNA, the CDR3 is TGTGCCACCAGCAGAGGTACAGATTACACTGAAGCTTTCTTT.

This clone appeared once. V and J are TRBV29-1 and TRBJ2-7, with 13 bases matching TRBD2. Per the germline V gene, CDR1 is SQVTM and CDR2 is ANQGSEA. This CDR3 has 14 amino acids. J was trimmed by 3 bases and V by 6 bases; bases with no gene match: 5. CDR3 protein: CSVTLAGGDYEQYF. As DNA, the CDR3 is TGCAGCGTCACACTAGCGGGAGGGGACTACGAGCAGTACTTC.

The rearrangement links TRBV5-1 to TRBJ2-2, with D hard to call. The CDR3 is 15 residues long. The V end was cut by 0 bases, the J end by 3 bases, with 9 bases between. Per the germline V gene, CDR1 is SGHRS and CDR2 is YFSETQ. CDR3 DNA sequence: TGCGCCAGCAGCTTGGCCGGCTACCACACCGGGGAGCTGTTTTTT. Its translation: CASSLAGYHTGELFF.

This rearrangement joins TRBV4-2 to TRBJ2-3; weak D call: TRBD2 (6 bases). The CDR3 is 16 residues long. V was clipped by 2 bases and J by 0 bases, with 12 bases between them. Germline assignment: CDR1 LGHNA and CDR2 YNFKEQ. CDR3 protein: CASSQIGGTSTDTQYF. The CDR3, as DNA: TGTGCCAGCAGCCAAATAGGCGGGACTAGCACAGATACGCAGTATTTT.

The chain combines TRBV6-2 or TRBV6-3 with TRBJ2-7; 10 bases are a match to TRBD1. The length of the CDR3 is 16 residues. V lost 6 bases to trimming and J lost 5 bases; unmatched junction nucleotides: 13. Per germline, CDR1 MNHEY and CDR2 SVGEGT. The DNA for the CDR3 is TGTGCCAGCAGCCCACGTCGTGGGACAGGGGTCCACGAGCAGTACTTC. This gives the protein CASSPRRGTGVHEQYF.